The clone carrying this T cell receptor (beta chain) was observed at least ten times. Its antigen is as yet unknown. The data are from a study of tumor-infiltrating lymphocytes in primary liver carcinoma. General study points: Tumors and blood were compared for top-250-clone fraction, and tumors had the significantly higher value (p = 0.039).

Starting material of about 0.45 ug total RNA yielded TCR beta cDNA via a constant-region primer. Investigators got TCR beta libraries out of three nested multiplex PCR rounds, done with slightly modified ARM-PCR. TRBV1-TRBV30 forward and Cbeta reverse primers drove the first two roughly 10-cycle rounds. TCRdb called the multiplex PCR reads again in MiXCR, with one record for every CDR3 protein. This sample has just under 95,000 distinct CDR3 sequences, with 55% to 75% found just once. With 6 bases clipped from V and 5 bases from J, the junction kept 3 bases outside the gene matches. The CDR3 has 13 residues. From germline, CDR1 is SGHVS and CDR2 FQNEAQ. The study co-extracted DNA and RNA from 20-30 mg of unsorted bulk tissue.

This sequence was found in a man aged 35-49 years with primary liver carcinoma and hepatitis B virus infection. Specimen: tumor-adjacent normal liver tissue. This sequence joins TRBV7-8 and TRBJ1-1; 10 positions match TRBD1. The CDR3 protein is CASRTGGETEAFF. For the CDR3, the DNA is TGTGCCAGCAGGACAGGGGGCGAAACTGAAGCTTTCTTT.